The rows below give T cell receptor beta chains drawn from one sample of a study of neurological immune-mediated disorders. Each CDR3 protein gets one entry after TCRdb re-called the 5' RACE reads with MiXCR. The sample lists about 84,000 distinct CDR3 sequences, 4.3% occurring once. Sequenced: PBMCs. These receptors all come from an older woman with multiple sclerosis. Both conserved end residues are part of each CDR3. D genes are given only for firm matches. Each size is once, few, many or a size class.

TRBJ2-1 TRBD2 TRBV6-6 many TGTGCCAGCAGGACGACTAGCGGGGGGCGGAATGAGCAGTTCTTC CASRTTSGGRNEQFF
TRBJ2-5 TRBD2 TRBV9 many TGTGCCAGCAGCGTAGGCCAGCGGGGTCTTGAGACCCAGTACTTC CASSVGQRGLETQYF
TRBJ1-6 NA TRBV27 many TGTGCCAGCAGTTTAGGGGTCGGGGCGACTTCACCCCTCCACTTT CASSLGVGATSPLHF
TRBJ2-7 TRBD2 TRBV2 many TGTGCCAGCAGTTGGTTTAGCGGGTACTTAGAGCAGTACTTC CASSWFSGYLEQYF
TRBJ2-7 TRBD1 TRBV4-1 many TGCGCCAGCAGCCAAGTGGGACAGGTCCGATGGGAGCAGTACTTC CASSQVGQVRWEQYF
TRBJ1-1 NA TRBV20-1 many TGCAGTGCTAGGTACAGGAACACTGAAGCTTTCTTT CSARYRNTEAFF
TRBJ2-7 NA TRBV6-1 many TGTGCCAGCACCGCCTTTAATCGCGGGGACTACGAGCAGTACTTC CASTAFNRGDYEQYF
TRBJ1-1 TRBD1 TRBV20-1 many TGCAGTGCAGCGGACAGGGGGCGTTTCGTCCACACGACGGGGGCTTTCTTT CSAADRGRFVHTTGAFF
TRBJ2-7 TRBD1 TRBV6-1 many TGTGCCAGCAAAGCAACCGGGACAGGAATCTCCTACGAGCAGTACTTC CASKATGTGISYEQYF
TRBJ2-5 NA TRBV3-1 many TGTGCCAGCAGCCAGATAAAACGGGAAGAGACCCAGTACTTC CASSQIKREETQYF